This TCR beta chain was sequenced in a study of blood T cells in healthy people across ages. Study-wide points: It was held that diversity estimates obtained from one million T cells represented underestimates. Aged donors had fewer naive CD4+ cells and lower diversity than long-lived donors.

A second 7 to 11 cycle PCR used barcoded and J-beta primers. From the 5' RACE reads, TCRdb called clonotypes with MiXCR, one entry per CDR3 protein. This sample has 1.2 million to 1.5 million distinct CDR3 sequences, with around 42% found just once. V lost 5 bases, J lost 1 base, and 10 bases lay in between. This CDR3 spans 13 amino acids. Germline V gives CDR1 GTSNPN, CDR2 SVGIG (reference sequence). There are a few counts of this clonotype. Its specificity is not known. The source of this sequence is a woman aged 18-29 years in good health. The J gene is TRBJ2-3, the V gene TRBV30, with D perhaps TRBD2 (6 bases). Sequenced input: blood. The CDR3 DNA follows: TGTGCCTGGTCGACTAGGCGCACAGATACGCAGTATTTT. Encoded protein: CAWSTRRTDTQYF.